A single sample is the source of the 13 T cell receptor delta chains below, sequenced in a study of γδ T cells in repeated Plasmodium falciparum infection. TCRdb called clones anew from the multiplex PCR reads with CATT. The profile covers tens of thousands of delta-chain clones, with approximately 1% appearing a single time and 9.5% to 10% taken by the ten largest. Gammadelta T cells were flow-sorted from PBMC into Vgamma9/Vdelta2+ and Vdelta2-negative populations for bulk analysis. The specimen was gamma-delta T cells from blood. Every receptor here comes from a pool of human donors (malaria-infected and uninfected, not separated).

Many counts were recorded for this clone. The TCRdb protein, from a much larger clone, departs from this DNA's translation at residue 16, likely by read error; the protein shown derives from the DNA. The chain combines TRDV1 with TRDJ1, with D hard to call. This CDR3 comprises 18 residues. Germline V gene sequence: CDR1 TSWWSYY, CDR2 QGS. The chain's CDR3 is CALGVRWAPDVQADKPIF. The CDR3 nucleotides are TGTGCTCTTGGGGTCCGTTGGGCCCCGGATGTACAGGCCGATAAACCCATCTTT.

This clone was seen a few times. This is likely an artifact of a read error, given a far larger clone one base away. This sample includes further DNA sequences coding for the same CDR3. Written as DNA, the CDR3 is TGTGCTCTTGGGGAACGACCTACCTCGCTAACTGGGGGATACGCTGCCGGGTACACCGATAAGCTCATCTTT. Its translation is CALGERPTSLTGGYAAGYTDKLIF. There is no J gene call, but TRDV1 is given as the V gene; the tabulated D call, TRDD3, remains unverified against the DNA. Germline CDR1 and CDR2: TSWWSYY and QGS. CDR3 length equals 24 residues.

A word on this clone: The protein that TCRdb holds for this DNA derives from a much larger clone and differs from the translated DNA at residue 16, which likely indicates a read error; the protein shown here is translated from the DNA. V gene assignment gives TRDV2, but the J gene was left uncalled; TRDD3, the D gene given by the table, was not confirmed from the DNA. The CDR3 has 18 amino acids. CDR1 GEAIGNYY and CDR2 EKD come from the germline V gene. CDR3 protein: CACDTGYWGTLLTNKPIF. In nucleotides, the CDR3 is TGTGCCTGTGACACCGGCTACTGGGGGACGCTCCTGACCAATAAACCCATCTTT.

Remarks on this clone: This probably arose from a read error, given a far larger clone one base away. Other nucleotide sequences in the sample specify the same CDR3. The chain couples TRDV2 to TRDJ1, with 11 bases aligning to TRDD3. This CDR3 spans 20 amino acids. Germline CDR1 and CDR2: GEAIGNYY and EKD. The chain's CDR3 is CACDKVSVLGDSPYTDKLIF. DNA for the CDR3: TGTGCCTGTGACAAGGTCTCGGTACTGGGGGATAGCCCGTACACAGATAAACTCATCTTT.

Note on this clone: A far larger clone is only one base removed, so a read error is likely. The same CDR3 also results from other DNA sequences found in this sample. The J segment was not called; the V segment is TRDV1; TRDD3, as called in the table, went unchecked against the DNA. CDR1 is TSWWSYY, CDR2 QGS, per germline. The CDR3 covers 24 residues. CDR3 region: CALGEPLPELGGGIRFVYTDKLIF. The DNA for the CDR3 is TGTGCTCTTGGGGAGCCCCTTCCTGAATTAGGGGGGGGGATACGCTTCGTGTACACCGATAAACTTATCTTT.

This clone was observed a few times. The protein given by TCRdb reflects a much larger clone and differs at residue 17 from this DNA's translation, likely from a read error; the protein shown is the DNA's translation. Here the V gene is TRDV2, but the J gene went uncalled; whether TRDD3, the table's D call, matches the DNA was not checked. The CDR3 consists of 18 residues. The V gene's germline CDR1 is GEAIGNYY and CDR2 EKD. CDR3 in amino acids: CACDTVGDTRGYTDKLTF. CDR3 nucleotides: TGTGCCTGTGACACCGTGGGGGATACGCGTGGGTACACCGATAAACTCACCTTT.

This chain connects TRDV1 to TRDJ3; the D gene could be TRDD2 or TRDD3 (5 bases each). Germline matching of the DNA provided the J gene here, since TCRdb leaves it blank. Trimming left V 4 bases short and J 2 bases short, with 24 bases between. The germline gives CDR1 TSWWSYY, CDR2 QGS. CDR3 size: 21 residues. The CDR3 here is CALGATSSLTWDPWDTRQMFF. Written as DNA, the CDR3 is TGTGCTCTTGGGGCAACGTCTTCCCTTACCTGGGACCCCTGGGACACCCGACAGATGTTTTTC.

This clone was seen a handful of times. At one boundary the junction diverges from the germline segment, which might be a read error. The chain is built from TRDV1 and TRDJ1, with TRDD3 matching over 11 bases. This CDR3 spans 18 amino acids. Per the germline V gene, CDR1 is TSWWSYY and CDR2 is QGS. DNA for the CDR3: TGTGCTCTTGGGGACATAAATGGGGGATACGGGTACACCGATAAACTCACCTTT. It yields the protein CALGDINGGYGYTDKLTF.

This clone showed up just a few times. TCRdb's protein, taken from a much larger clone, differs from this DNA's translation at residue 4, likely owing to a read error; the protein displayed comes from the DNA. V is TRDV2 and J is TRDJ3; TRDD3 matches at 8 bases. In the absence of a J gene in TCRdb, the DNA was matched to germline to assign it here. The CDR3 extends over 16 amino acids. Germline loops: CDR1 GEAIGNYY, CDR2 EKD. CDR3 bases: TGTGCCTGTGTCACCGGGGGATACTGGGACACCCGACAGATGTTTTTC. It specifies CACVTGGYWDTRQMFF.

By share, this clone counts as medium-sized. The same CDR3 also results from other DNA sequences found in this sample. This sequence joins TRDV2 and TRDJ1; TRDD3 matches at 8 bases. J was trimmed by 0 bases and V by 3 bases; bases with no gene match: 8. Looked up from germline, CDR1 is GEAIGNYY and CDR2 is EKD. The CDR3 is made up of 16 amino acids. The CDR3 nucleotides read TGTGCCTGTGACCGTACTGGGGGTTTGTACACCGATAAACTCATCTTT. This gives the protein CACDRTGGLYTDKLIF.

This clone was seen repeatedly, ten times or more. The protein that TCRdb holds for this DNA derives from a much larger clone and differs from the translated DNA at residue 16, which likely indicates a read error; the protein shown here is translated from the DNA. The rearrangement links TRDV2 to TRDJ1, with TRDD3 matching 10 bases. Germline lookup yields CDR1 GEAIGNYY and CDR2 EKD. CDR3 length: 19 amino acids. DNA for the CDR3: TGTGCCTGTGACTCCGTTTTGATCCCTACTGGGGGATTCACCGATAGACTCATCTTT. Amino acid sequence: CACDSVLIPTGGFTDRLIF.

On this clone: A far larger clone is one base from this, pointing to a likely read error. This CDR3 is also generated by other DNA sequences in the sample. The J gene is TRDJ1, the V gene TRDV2, with D maybe TRDD3 (6 bases). Assignment of the J gene here rests on matching the DNA to germline, because TCRdb gives none. The length of the CDR3 is 18 residues. Trimming removed 3 bases at V and 7 bases at J, with 29 bases between. The germline gives CDR1 GEAIGNYY, CDR2 EKD. In DNA form, the CDR3 reads TGTGCCTGTGACCCCCTACTACAAGGGGCCGGGGGACCCGTTAAACTCATCTTT. Residues: CACDPLLQGAGGPVKLIF.

This clone was recorded a few times. This is likely an artifact of a read error, given a far larger clone one base away. Other nucleotide sequences in the sample specify the same CDR3. The genes are TRDV1 and TRDJ1, with D possibly being TRDD3 (5 bases). TCRdb does not report a J gene; here it was assigned by matching the DNA to germline references. The V end lost 11 bases, the J end lost 0 bases, and 22 bases lay between the germline ends. The germline CDR1 and CDR2 sequences are TSWWSYY and QGS. CDR3 size: 16 residues. CDR3 sequence: CALRTGGLVYTDKLIF. CDR3 DNA: TGTGCTTTAAGAACTGGTGGATTGGTGTACACCGATAAACTCATCTTT.